This TCR beta chain was captured in a study of cytomegalovirus exposure and HLA in healthy donors. The study ran its PCR with 60 Vbeta and 13 Jbeta primers. TCRdb keeps only in-frame clones here, not all; method: immunoSEQ multiplex PCR. The table includes fewer than 200,000 clones, 82% detected once. The sequenced sample was PBMCs. The receptor was isolated from a girl under 10 years old in good health and CMV-seropositive.

The DNA for the CDR3 is TGTGCCAGTAGTATATCGACAGGGGCCGGGGAGACCCAGTACTTC. This codes for CASSISTGAGETQYF. This chain joins TRBV19 and TRBJ2-5, with 8 bases identical to TRBD1. V trimming: 2 bases; J trimming: 5 bases; junction bases outside the gene matches: 7. From germline, CDR1 is LNHDA and CDR2 SQIVND (reference sequence). The CDR3 has 15 amino acids.